This T cell receptor (beta chain) was identified in a study of molecular identifiers for immune sequencing clone quantification. This clonotype has only a few counts. Germline CDR1 MNHNS, CDR2 SASEGT. CDR3 size: 15 residues. V was pared by 1 base and J by 5 bases, with 3 bases of the junction left unmatched. Each CDR3 protein is one row after TCRdb ran MiXCR on the PCR reads. The sample includes approximately 590,000 distinct CDR3 sequences, 25% seen only once; the top ten take roughly 0.83%. The sample consisted of naive CD8+ T cells from blood, with Jurkat cell RNA spiked in. The subset: FACS-sorted CD8+CD4-CCR7+CD45RA+ naive T cells. V usage is TRBV6-1 and J usage is TRBJ1-5; 9 positions match TRBD1. This TCR was sampled from a human donor in good health. Some libraries in this study had Jurkat cell RNA spiked in. DNA for the CDR3: TGTGCCAGCAGTGAAGTGGGACAGGGCTATCAGCCCCAGCATTTT. Its protein is CASSEVGQGYQPQHF.